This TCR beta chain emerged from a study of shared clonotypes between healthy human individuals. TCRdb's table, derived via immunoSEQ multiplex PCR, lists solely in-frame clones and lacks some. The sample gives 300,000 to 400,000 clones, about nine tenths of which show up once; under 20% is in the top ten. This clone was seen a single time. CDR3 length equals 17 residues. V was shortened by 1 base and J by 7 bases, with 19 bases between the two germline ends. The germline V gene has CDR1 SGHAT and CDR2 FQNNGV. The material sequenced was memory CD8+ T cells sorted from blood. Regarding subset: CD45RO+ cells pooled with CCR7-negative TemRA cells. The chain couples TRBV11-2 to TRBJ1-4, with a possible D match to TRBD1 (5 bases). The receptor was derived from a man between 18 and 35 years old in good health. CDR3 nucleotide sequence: TGTGCCAGCAGCTTAGGAGCGGACACGGGAGCGGCTGAAAAACTGTTTTTT. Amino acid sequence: CASSLGADTGAAEKLFF.